This T cell receptor beta chain was sequenced for a study of blood T cell repertoires in COVID-19. Study context: COVID-19 samples, acute and convalescent, were from the United States, Italy and Spain.

Using immunoSEQ multiplex PCR, the repertoire was profiled, and TCRdb retains in-frame clones only, with some absent. The sample has approximately 86,000 clones; nearly 90% are singletons. Sequencing used peripheral blood. This TCR derives from a man aged 50-60 years with acute or convalescent COVID-19.

DNA of the CDR3: TGTGCCAGTGGGACAGGGGGCACCGGGAACACTGAAGCTTTCTTT. Translation gives CASGTGGTGNTEAFF. This rearrangement joins TRBV28 to TRBJ1-1; the match to TRBD1 covers 12 bases. The CDR3 extends over 15 amino acids. The J segment lost 1 base and the V segment lost 9 bases, leaving 6 bases of the junction unmatched. Per germline, CDR1 MDHEN and CDR2 SYDVKM.